The 9 T cell receptor beta chains in this list originate from one sample, sequenced in a study of blood T cell repertoires in COVID-19. The method was immunoSEQ multiplex PCR; TCRdb's version includes in-frame clones alone and lacks a portion of them. The table lists 80,000 or so clones, more than 75% of them singletons. Source material: peripheral blood. All receptors derive from a man in his 60s with COVID-19, enrolled during active disease.

This clone is a singleton in its sample. The chain joins TRBV30 to TRBJ2-2; TRBD1 might be the D (6 bases). The length of the CDR3 is 19 residues. CDR1 GTSNPN and CDR2 SVGIG come from the germline V gene (reference sequence). V lost 2 bases, J lost 1 base, and 23 bases lay in between. CDR3 in amino acids: CAWSRGTGTGTMNTGELFF. CDR3 nucleotides: TGTGCCTGGAGTCGCGGAACGGGGACCGGGACAATGAACACCGGGGAGCTGTTTTTT.

The genes are TRBV15 and TRBJ2-3; no firm D call. The V gene lost 3 bases and the J gene lost 1 base, with 11 bases spanning the gap. The CDR3 is 15 residues long. The germline V gene encodes CDR1 LNHNV and CDR2 YYDKDF (reference sequence). DNA for the CDR3: TGTGCCACCAGCAGTTATCCTATGGGCACAGATACGCAGTATTTT. It specifies CATSSYPMGTDTQYF.

V and J are TRBV7-9 and TRBJ1-2; D remains unclear. The ends were cut back, 5 bases at V and 4 bases at J, with 8 bases in the middle. CDR3 length equals 12 residues. Germline V gives CDR1 SEHNR, CDR2 FQNEAQ (reference sequence). The CDR3: CASSRDGYGYTF. The CDR3 bases are TGTGCCAGCAGCCGAGATGGCTATGGCTACACCTTC. Full variable domain (remainder filled in from reference TRBV7-9 and TRBJ1-2): DTGVSQNPRHKITKRGQNVTFRCDPISEHNRLYWYRQTLGQGPEFLTYFQNEAQLEKSRLLSDRFSAERPKGSFSTLEIQRTEQGDSAMYLCASSRDGYGYTFGSGTRLTVV.

The genes are TRBV29-1 and TRBJ1-2; D is perhaps TRBD1 (5 bases). The CDR3 is 13 residues long. Between the trimmed V and J ends, which lost 4 bases and 4 bases, there was a span of 13 bases. Germline V gene data show CDR1 as SQVTM and CDR2 as ANQGSEA. The DNA of the CDR3 is TGCAGCGTTGGGGATAGGGGTAGCTATGGCTACACCTTC. This codes for CSVGDRGSYGYTF.

This sequence joins TRBV20-1 and TRBJ2-7; TRBD1 is a possible D gene (6 bases). With 3 bases removed from V and 3 bases from J, the gap between germline ends came to 15 bases. The CDR3 is 14 amino acids. The germline gives CDR1 DFQATT, CDR2 SNEGSKA (reference sequence). CDR3 sequence reads: CSASLSQGLYEQYF. In DNA, the CDR3 is TGCAGTGCTAGTCTCTCGCAGGGGCTCTACGAGCAGTACTTC.

This chain connects TRBV7-9 to TRBJ1-5; 9 nucleotides match TRBD1. Trimming removed 5 bases from V and 7 bases from J; junction bases left unmatched: 18. Germline V gives CDR1 SEHNR, CDR2 FQNEAQ (reference sequence). The length of the CDR3 is 18 residues. For the CDR3, the DNA is TGTGCCAGCAGCCCCACCCCGGGACAGGGTGGGGGTTGGCAGCCCCAGCATTTT. This gives the protein CASSPTPGQGGGWQPQHF. The whole variable domain, remainder taken from reference TRBV7-9 and TRBJ1-5, is DTGVSQNPRHKITKRGQNVTFRCDPISEHNRLYWYRQTLGQGPEFLTYFQNEAQLEKSRLLSDRFSAERPKGSFSTLEIQRTEQGDSAMYLCASSPTPGQGGGWQPQHFGDGTRLSIL.

The J gene is TRBJ2-1, the V gene TRBV29-1, with 11 bases aligning to TRBD1. This CDR3 has 15 residues. The germline V gene encodes CDR1 SQVTM and CDR2 ANQGSEA. J gave up 9 bases and V 6 bases, and 13 bases lay outside the gene matches. The CDR3 sequence: CSVARWGQGGVEQFF. CDR3 DNA sequence: TGCAGCGTAGCTAGGTGGGGACAGGGGGGGGTTGAGCAGTTCTTC.

This clone appeared a single time. The rearrangement links TRBV7-3 to TRBJ2-6, with no clear D. Deletions cut 7 bases from V and 0 bases from J, with 7 bases between. The germline V gene encodes CDR1 SGHTA and CDR2 FQGTGA. CDR3 size: 14 residues. CDR3 amino acids: CASKSSSGANVLTF. The CDR3 DNA sequence: TGTGCCAGCAAAAGTAGCTCTGGGGCCAACGTCCTGACTTTC.

The V call is TRBV7-9, the J call TRBJ2-3; 11 bases map to TRBD1. Germline V lookup: CDR1 SEHNR, CDR2 FQNEAQ (reference sequence). V was clipped by 4 bases and J by 6 bases; unmatched bases: 3. The CDR3 runs to 14 residues. Here the CDR3 DNA reads TGTGCCAGCAGCTGGGACAGGGGGAGTGATACGCAGTATTTT. Protein sequence: CASSWDRGSDTQYF.